These T cell receptor beta chains were read from a single sample in a study of control samples from healthy donors and cancer patients. Clones were read by immunoSEQ multiplex PCR, and TCRdb kept only the in-frame ones, dropping some. The profile shows tens of thousands of clones, about 94% of them singletons. The sample taken for sequencing was blood. The receptors here all came from a woman between 45 and 60 years old in good health. CDR3s include the opening cysteine and the closing phenylalanine or tryptophan. The D gene is left open where the match is weak. Expanded clones get a size class; other rows say once, few or many, or leave the size out.

d_call clone_size j_call v_call cdr3_aa cdr3_nt
TRBD1 . TRBJ1-3 TRBV19 CASSEDRGTSGNTIYF TGTGCCAGTAGTGAAGACAGGGGGACCTCTGGAAACACCATATATTTT
TRBD1 . TRBJ1-2 TRBV28 CASSTGTGLNYGYTF TGTGCCAGCAGTACCGGGACAGGACTCAACTATGGCTACACCTTC
TRBD2 . TRBJ2-3 TRBV5-1 CASSLPSGGSADTQYF TGCGCCAGCAGCTTACCCAGCGGGGGGTCCGCAGATACGCAGTATTTT
. . TRBJ2-7 TRBV10-3 CAISELGASYEQYF TGTGCCATCAGTGAGTTGGGGGCCTCCTACGAGCAGTACTTC
TRBD1 . TRBJ2-1 TRBV28 CASSRTGTVYNEQFF TGTGCCAGCAGTCGGACAGGGACCGTCTACAATGAGCAGTTCTTC
. once TRBJ1-6 TRBV7-8 CASSLSPLGNTLHF TGTGCCAGCAGCTTAAGTCCCCTTGGGAACACACTCCACTTT
. . TRBJ1-4 TRBV5-1 CASWDGRNEKLFF TGCGCCAGTTGGGACGGACGTAATGAAAAACTGTTTTTT
. . TRBJ1-1 TRBV7-8 CASSLVRGGGTEAFF TGTGCCAGCAGCTTAGTACGGGGCGGAGGGACTGAAGCTTTCTTT
TRBD2 . TRBJ2-5 TRBV10-2 CASSGRGAGDKETQYF TGCGCCAGCAGTGGGAGAGGAGCGGGGGATAAAGAGACCCAGTACTTC
. once TRBJ1-1 TRBV18 CASSPSSGVEAFF TGTGCCAGCTCACCATCTTCAGGGGTTGAAGCTTTCTTT
. once TRBJ2-7 TRBV5-4 CASSHGGTTDYEQYF TGTGCCAGCAGCCACGGCGGGACAACGGACTACGAGCAGTACTTC
. . TRBJ2-1 TRBV4-3 CASSQEFSARNEQFF TGCGCCAGCAGCCAAGAGTTCAGTGCGCGCAATGAGCAGTTCTTC
. . TRBJ1-3 TRBV3-1/TRBV3-2 CASSPGPVNTIYF TGTGCCAGCAGCCCGGGACCGGTAAACACCATATATTTT
. . TRBJ2-3 TRBV5-1 CASSLAGAHTDTQYF TGCGCCAGCAGCTTAGCAGGGGCGCACACAGATACGCAGTATTTT
. . TRBJ1-4 TRBV2 CASSPDGERELFF TGTGCCAGCAGCCCTGACGGGGAGAGAGAACTGTTTTTT
TRBD2 . TRBJ2-1 TRBV7-2 CASSLTSGGPNNEQFF TGTGCCAGCAGCTTGACTAGCGGGGGGCCGAACAATGAGCAGTTCTTC
. . TRBJ1-3 TRBV5-1 CASSLSTGTGNTIYF TGCGCCAGCAGCTTGTCGACGGGTACTGGAAACACCATATATTTT
. . TRBJ1-3 TRBV10-3 CAISESPRDTIYF TGTGCCATCAGTGAGTCCCCCCGGGACACCATATATTTT
. . TRBJ2-2 TRBV7-3 CASSPRDTGELFF TGTGCCAGCAGCCCAAGAGACACCGGGGAGCTGTTTTTT
. . TRBJ2-5 TRBV6-6 CASSYPGNETQYF TGTGCCAGCAGTTACCCGGGGAATGAGACCCAGTACTTC
. . TRBJ1-2 TRBV15 CATSRARTVSGYTF TGTGCCACCAGCAGAGCCCGGACAGTTAGTGGCTACACCTTC
TRBD2 . TRBJ2-3 TRBV4-3 CASSQESSGVSTDTQYF TGCGCCAGCAGCCAAGAATCTAGCGGAGTCAGTACAGATACGCAGTATTTT
TRBD1 . TRBJ1-5 TRBV2 CASNAGTGGDQPQHF TGTGCCAGCAATGCGGGCACAGGGGGGGATCAGCCCCAGCATTTT
. . TRBJ1-5 TRBV19 CASSIGPRAGNQPQHF TGTGCCAGTAGTATAGGGCCTCGGGCGGGCAATCAGCCCCAGCATTTT
TRBD1 once TRBJ1-6 TRBV10-2 CASSERQGERPLHF TGCGCCAGCAGTGAACGACAGGGGGAACGACCCCTCCACTTT
TRBD2 . TRBJ2-1 TRBV28 CASRPPGLGGFGRFF TGTGCCAGCAGACCTCCGGGACTAGGGGGGTTTGGTAGGTTCTTC
TRBD1 . TRBJ1-1 TRBV5-4 CASSSPGQANTEAFF TGTGCCAGCAGCTCGCCGGGACAGGCGAACACTGAAGCTTTCTTT
. . TRBJ2-2 TRBV7-2 CASSLGGVGELFF TGTGCCAGCAGCTTAGGGGGGGTCGGGGAGCTGTTTTTT
. . TRBJ2-7 TRBV7-2 CASRWGASYEQYF TGTGCCAGCCGATGGGGTGCCTCCTACGAGCAGTACTTC
. . TRBJ1-1 TRBV27 CASRELRGYPTEAFF TGTGCCAGCAGGGAGCTGAGGGGCTATCCCACTGAAGCTTTCTTT
TRBD1 . TRBJ1-5 TRBV30 CAWGQGANQPQHF TGTGCCTGGGGACAGGGGGCTAATCAGCCCCAGCATTTT